This T cell receptor beta chain was found in a study of T cell responses to AZD1222 COVID-19 vaccine. J was trimmed by 5 bases and V by 0 bases; bases with no gene match: 11. The CDR3 is 18 residues long. CDR1 is KGHDR and CDR2 is SFDVKD in the germline V gene. Study-wide results and caveats: Donors were largely white British and mainly female; clonal diversity was possibly underestimated. With two AZD1222 doses given, Spike-specific TCR breadth and depth both rose. Every sample of the repertoires postdated the peak T cell response.

Second-dose intervals of approximately 4 or approximately 12 weeks were pooled. Concerning this clone: Its antigen is unknown.

Libraries were prepared by immunoSEQ multiplex PCR; TCRdb keeps only in-frame clonotypes and omits some of them. There are 75,000 to 95,000 clones in the sample; approximately 89% occur only once, and around 30% lies in the top ten. Sequencing was performed on peripheral blood, taken 28 days after the second AZD1222 dose. This chain connects TRBV24-1 to TRBJ2-2; 7 nucleotides align to TRBD2. The receptor comes from an adult who received the AZD1222 COVID-19 vaccine. CDR3 DNA sequence: TGTGCCACCAGTGATTTGCCGGGCAGCGGGACTGGGACCGGGGAGCTGTTTTTT. Protein sequence: CATSDLPGSGTGTGELFF.